This T cell receptor (beta chain) was observed in a study of siplizumab effects on memory and regulatory T cells (dated by TCRdb to about 2019). For context, the study as a whole: The study examined how the anti-CD2 antibody siplizumab affects alloreactive T-cell subsets in allogeneic mixed lymphocyte reactions built from human PBMCs.

Library prep was done by the immunoSEQ multiplex PCR assay. Around 94,000 TCR templates per sample were assayed on the deep sequencing platform. Genomic DNA extracted from sorted T cells was used for TCRbeta CDR3 sequencing. In the authors' own workflow: The R programming language was used for clonal analysis of TCRbeta CDR3 data. Unstimulated samples were compared with post-reaction CFSE-low samples to define alloreactive CD4+ and CD8+ clones. Alloreactive CD4+ clones were assigned to regulatory or non-regulatory origin by matching sequences to sorted unstimulated Treg and non-Treg repertoires. Drawn from immuneACCESS, this table holds only the in-frame rearrangements with V and J called that TCRdb kept. Clones are partly lost; checked studies trace under half to an unresolved V gene and leave the rest unexplained. The V and J calls and clone size were taken over from that table, and D and trimming were inferred from the DNA. The sample contains approximately 60,000 clones, around 96% of them found a single time. The ten largest clones add up to about 0.095% of the sample.

From the germline V gene, CDR1 is MGHRA and CDR2 is YSYEKL. V is clipped by 0 bases and J by 7 bases, and the sequence between their germline boundaries is 7 bases long. From its cysteine to its phenylalanine, the CDR3 spans 13 amino acids. Kept here is only the CDR3 DNA, which spans 39 bases and is read in frame from base 1. In the case of this clone: Its antigen target is currently unknown. It has no much larger one-base neighbor in the sample; base qualities were not kept.

Additional sequencing covered unstimulated subsets from three donor pairs, namely CD8+ effector memory, CD4+ naive, CD8+ TEMRA, CD4+ memory and CD8+ naive. Sorted unstimulated T cells and proliferating T cells recovered from mixed lymphocyte reactions were subjected to TCRbeta CDR3 sequencing. Fresh whole blood from around 11 HLA-typed healthy donors was used to isolate PBMCs. Results the study describes overall, beyond this receptor: The cumulative frequency of alloreactive sequences traceable to unstimulated CD4+ memory T cells was significantly reduced by siplizumab. Sequences below about 10^-5 frequency were poorly captured, so only a minor fraction of alloreactive clones could be mapped to unstimulated subsets. Whether proliferating Tregs from siplizumab cultures were suppressive was not functionally confirmed. A naive or memory phenotype could not be assigned to roughly 80-97% of proliferating CD4+ or CD8+ clones. Among mappable alloreactive CD4+ clones, the Treg-derived fraction averaged approximately 69% with siplizumab versus about 27% in control reactions. Compared with memory T cells, unstimulated naive T cells appeared more diverse, and naive cells seemed to make a substantial contribution to the alloresponse.

The sequence links TRBV4-1 to TRBJ2-1; a tentative D call is TRBD2 (5 bases match). The origin of this receptor is a human donor in good health. Input material: naive CD8+ T cells sorted from blood. In light of the paper, this sample's cell subset or site label describes: unstimulated naive T cells. The CDR3 protein is CASSQDSGNEQFF. The sequenced DNA is TGCGCCAGCAGCCAAGATTCGGGGAATGAGCAGTTCTTC.